Presented here are 8 T cell receptor beta chains from one specimen sequenced in a study of CD8 T cells in Susac syndrome. Random-hexamer reverse transcription was applied to 0.5 to 1 ug RNA. TCRdb passed the immunoSEQ multiplex PCR reads through MiXCR, listing each CDR3 protein once. The sample lists some 76,000 distinct CDR3 sequences; about 91% were seen once. What was sequenced was CD8+ T cells from PBMCs. The source of these receptors is a human donor with multiple sclerosis.

The V gene is TRBV24-1, the J gene TRBJ2-1; D unclear. The ends were cut back, 1 base at V and 9 bases at J, with 12 bases in the middle. The CDR3 loop spans 14 amino acids. CDR1 is KGHDR, CDR2 SFDVKD, per germline. The DNA of the CDR3 is TGTGCCACCAGTGATTTAGGGCTAGGCGGTGAGCAGTTCTTC. This translates into CATSDLGLGGEQFF.

The rearrangement links TRBV2 to TRBJ1-3, with no clear D. Looked up from germline, CDR1 is SNHLY and CDR2 is FYNNEI. CDR3 length: 15 residues. V shed 1 base and J shed 0 bases, with 7 bases lying between them. The CDR3 is CASSEGASSGNTIYF. CDR3 coding DNA: TGTGCCAGCAGTGAAGGGGCGTCCTCTGGAAACACCATATATTTT.

The chain is built from TRBV2 and TRBJ2-3; D is unclear. Between the trimmed V and J ends, which lost 11 bases and 0 bases, there was a span of 9 bases. In germline, CDR1 is SNHLY, CDR2 FYNNEI. This CDR3 spans 12 amino acids. CDR3 sequence reads: CADIISTDTQYF. CDR3 sequence (DNA): TGTGCCGACATAATTAGCACAGATACGCAGTATTTT.

This chain joins TRBV20-1 and TRBJ1-2, with D unresolved. The CDR3 has 14 residues. V was trimmed by 5 bases and J by 4 bases, leaving 17 bases between them. CDR1 and CDR2 from the germline V gene are DFQATT and SNEGSKA (reference sequence). CDR3 in amino acids: CSASPDKQPYGYTF. Written as DNA, the CDR3 is TGCAGTGCTTCCCCCGATAAACAGCCCTATGGCTACACCTTC.

Only a few counts were recorded for this clonotype. This chain uses TRBV19 with TRBJ2-7; D remains unclear. Trimming removed 4 bases at V and 1 base at J, with 2 bases between. Germline V CDR1 and CDR2: LNHDA, SQIVND (reference sequence). CDR3 length: 11 residues. The CDR3 protein is CASSNSYEQYF. In DNA, the CDR3 is TGTGCCAGTAGTAATTCCTACGAGCAGTACTTC.

The V and J genes are TRBV19 and TRBJ1-1; D remains ambiguous. V was pared by 2 bases and J by 0 bases, with 4 bases between. CDR1 and CDR2 (germline): LNHDA, SQIVND (reference sequence). The CDR3 has 13 residues. Here the CDR3 DNA reads TGTGCCAGTAGTATAAGCATGAACACTGAAGCTTTCTTT. It encodes CASSISMNTEAFF.

This sequence joins TRBV12-3 or TRBV12-4 and TRBJ2-3, with D tentatively TRBD2 (5 bases). The CDR3 extends over 13 amino acids. V lost 6 bases to trimming and J lost 6 bases, with 13 bases between them. The CDR3 DNA follows: TGTGCCAGCAGCGCAATAAGAGGGGATACGCAGTATTTT. Amino acid sequence: CASSAIRGDTQYF.

The chain is built from TRBV7-9 and TRBJ2-7; D is unresolved. The CDR3 extends over 14 amino acids. The V gene's germline CDR1 is SEHNR and CDR2 FQNEAQ (reference sequence). V dropped 4 bases and J dropped 3 bases, with 13 bases sitting between them. The CDR3 DNA follows: TGTGCCAGCAGCTCCGACTTAAACAGCTACGAGCAGTACTTC. Its translation: CASSSDLNSYEQYF.